This T cell receptor (beta chain) emerged from a study of Graves' ophthalmopathy and Graves' hyperthyroidism. Study-wide results and caveats: Ophthalmopathy progression was predicted by the model at around 70% sensitivity and 72.22% specificity.

The authors amplified TCR beta CDR3 regions, and they did so from RNA transcripts for repertoire sequencing. RT-PCR in the first round used HTBI primers; a second-round multiplex PCR followed. MiXCR was run by TCRdb on the multiplex PCR reads, yielding one entry per CDR3 protein. The data show roughly 160,000 distinct CDR3 sequences, with over 35% seen just once and roughly 6% held by the top ten. Patients were excluded if they had other autoimmune diseases or uncontrolled infections, and likewise if pregnancy or lactation applied. Out of about 10 ml of fresh peripheral blood, PBMCs were obtained. Ten or more counts support this clonotype. Antigen: not known. Trimming took off 5 bases at V and 11 bases at J, with 24 bases between the two ends. There are 15 residues in the CDR3. Germline CDR1 is LGHNT and CDR2 is FRNRAP.

The receptor comes from a middle-aged woman with Graves' ophthalmopathy. Sample: peripheral blood. The chain is built from TRBV12-5 and TRBJ1-1; D is perhaps TRBD1 (6 bases). The CDR3 loop reads CASGPRGGGQIWAFF. In nucleotides, the CDR3 is TGTGCTAGTGGTCCGAGGGGTGGGGGGCAGATTTGGGCTTTCTTT.